This record concerns one T cell receptor (beta chain) sequence. Its antigen is unknown. A much more abundant neighbour one base away suggests this may be a read error. These data come from a study of blood T cells in healthy people across ages. Next came a second PCR, run for about 7 to 12 cycles, which used a sample-barcoded 5' primer along with a J-beta primer mix. From the 5' RACE reads, TCRdb called clonotypes with MiXCR, one entry per CDR3 protein. The table includes roughly 730,000 distinct CDR3 sequences, approximately 60% detected once. Each donor had roughly 10 milliliters of peripheral blood drawn. Extracted total RNA amounted to at least 5.5 micrograms for each sample. Germline V gene sequence: CDR1 MNHEY, CDR2 SMNVEV (reference sequence). The CDR3 loop spans 21 amino acids. Study-wide results and caveats: A conclusive naive versus antigen-experienced comparison was prevented by the unsorted PBMCs.

Sequencing used blood. The chain uses TRBV27 and TRBJ2-1, with 13 bases lining up with TRBD2. Gene TRBJ2-7 matches the end of the DNA better, so the J call may be wrong. The source of this sequence is a man in his forties or fifties in good health. Written as DNA, the CDR3 is TGTGCCAGCAGTTTATCGATAAGGACTAGCGGGAGCTTGAGTCGGTACAATGAGCAGTACTTC. It yields the protein CASSLSIRTSGSLSRYNEQYF.